This record looks at one TCR beta chain sequence and its context. Its antigen is not identified. This sample is drawn from a study of T cells in Graves' hyperthyroidism and ophthalmopathy. Study outcomes and limitations: The model anticipated ophthalmopathy a median around six months pre-onset.

RNA transcripts served as the template for amplifying TCR beta CDR3 regions. The TCR CDR3 first-round RT-PCR relied on the HTBI primer set. Each CDR3 protein is one row after TCRdb ran MiXCR on the multiplex PCR reads. The data hold hundreds of thousands of distinct CDR3 sequences, with 14% observed a single time. The sequence was collected from a woman in her forties with Graves' hyperthyroidism. Sequencing was performed on blood.

As DNA, the CDR3 is TGTGCCATCCAAACCTCTAGCGGGAGGGAATGCAATGAGCAGTTCTTC. This sequence encodes CAIQTSSGRECNEQFF. The chain couples TRBV10-3 to TRBJ2-1, with 12 bases aligning to TRBD2. V lost 8 bases to trimming and J lost 6 bases; unmatched junction nucleotides: 11. Germline lookup yields CDR1 ENHRY and CDR2 SYGVKD. This CDR3 is 16 amino acids long.